This TCR beta chain was obtained from a study of T cells in Graves' hyperthyroidism and ophthalmopathy. This CDR3 has 15 amino acids. The germline V and J ends were trimmed by 5 bases and 8 bases, with 19 bases remaining between them. The germline gives CDR1 KGHSH, CDR2 LQKENI. It was RNA transcripts that yielded the amplified TCR beta CDR3 regions. The HTBI primer set drove a first-round RT-PCR of the TCR CDR3. TCRdb independently ran MiXCR on the multiplex PCR reads; one entry per CDR3 protein. The profile covers about 360,000 distinct CDR3 sequences, with over 10% appearing a single time and roughly 8.3% taken by the ten largest.

Sequenced input: blood. This clonotype originated in a woman aged 18-29 years with Graves' hyperthyroidism. This chain connects TRBV18 to TRBJ2-1; D tentatively reads TRBD1 or TRBD2 (5 bases each). DNA of the CDR3: TGTGCCAGCTCATCGGGACGTGTTACCCCCGATGAGCAGTTCTTC. Its protein product is CASSSGRVTPDEQFF.